The 10 T cell receptor beta chains below were found in one sample sequenced in a study of control samples from healthy donors and cancer patients. The assay was immunoSEQ multiplex PCR, and TCRdb's table has in-frame clones only and misses some. The sample holds 90,000 to 150,000 clones, approximately 93% seen once. Source material: blood. The source of these receptors is a woman in her late teens or twenties in good health.

J is TRBJ1-6 and V is TRBV7-2; D gene ambiguous. Germline V gene lookup returns CDR1 SGHTA and CDR2 FQGNSA. This CDR3 spans 15 amino acids. Trimming stripped 0 bases from V and 10 bases from J, with 13 bases between. DNA for the CDR3: TGTGCCAGCAGCTTAGCTGTTGCGGGCACCTCACCCCTCCACTTT. As protein: CASSLAVAGTSPLHF. The whole variable domain, remainder taken from reference TRBV7-2 and TRBJ1-6, is GAGVSQSPSNKVTEKGKDVELRCDPISGHTALYWYRQSLGQGLEFLIYFQGNSAPDKSGLPSDRFSAERTGGSVSTLTIQRTQQEDSAVYLCASSLAVAGTSPLHFGNGTRLTVT.

The V call is TRBV28, the J call TRBJ2-1, with 9 nucleotides matching TRBD1. The CDR3 runs to 17 residues. CDR1 MDHEN and CDR2 SYDVKM come from the germline V gene. V shed 4 bases and J 4 bases; nucleotides not matched to a gene: 11. CDR3 in DNA: TGTGCCAGCAGTTCACTACTATCCGGGACAGGGTACAATGAGCAGTTCTTC. Residues: CASSSLLSGTGYNEQFF.

The chain couples TRBV2 to TRBJ2-5; TRBD2 matches 10 bases. The length of the CDR3 is 16 residues. J gave up 3 bases and V 5 bases, and 9 bases lay outside the gene matches. From germline, CDR1 is SNHLY and CDR2 FYNNEI. The CDR3, as DNA: TGTGCCAGCAGTTCCGGGACTAGCGTACTAGAAGAGACCCAGTACTTC. Amino acids: CASSSGTSVLEETQYF.

The chain joins TRBV7-9 to TRBJ2-1, with D maybe TRBD2 (5 bases). The V gene's germline CDR1 is SEHNR and CDR2 FQNEAQ (reference sequence). The CDR3 extends over 13 amino acids. Trimming took 3 bases from V and 6 from J, leaving 9 bases between them. This CDR3 reads CASSFPGGNEQFF. In DNA form, the CDR3 reads TGTGCCAGCAGCTTCCCAGGAGGCAATGAGCAGTTCTTC.

Concerning this clone: Other DNA sequences of this sample code for an identical CDR3. This CDR3 reads CASSQGLAGGQEQYF. CDR3 DNA sequence: TGTGCCAGCAGCCAGGGACTAGCGGGGGGCCAAGAGCAGTACTTC. This chain links TRBV3-1 (or the pseudogene TRBV3-2) with TRBJ2-7, with TRBD2 matching over 15 bases. Losses at the gene ends were 3 bases for V and 7 bases for J; bases not matched to a gene: 4. Germline lookup yields CDR1 LGHDT and CDR2 YNNKEL (reference sequence). This CDR3 contains 15 residues.

This rearrangement joins TRBV4-2 to TRBJ2-1, with TRBD2 identical over 7 bases. Germline values: CDR1 LGHNA, CDR2 YNFKEQ. CDR3 length equals 17 residues. J gave up 0 bases and V 4 bases, and 9 bases lay outside the gene matches. The DNA for the CDR3 is TGTGCCAGCAGCCCAGGAGGTGGGGGGGGCTCCTACAATGAGCAGTTCTTC. It encodes CASSPGGGGGSYNEQFF.

This chain links TRBV7-2 with TRBJ2-7; D remains ambiguous. The CDR3 has 12 residues. Trimming took 4 bases from V and 3 from J, leaving 7 bases between them. Germline V gene lookup returns CDR1 SGHTA and CDR2 FQGNSA. In DNA form, the CDR3 reads TGTGCCAGCAGCTGGAACGGCTACGAGCAGTACTTC. Translation gives CASSWNGYEQYF.

V and J are TRBV19 and TRBJ1-2; 8 bases map to TRBD1. Germline values: CDR1 LNHDA, CDR2 SQIVND (reference sequence). After removal of 9 bases from V and 1 base from J, the junction contained 1 base not matched to a gene. This CDR3 is 12 amino acids long. This chain's CDR3 is CARDRDNYGYTF. As DNA, the CDR3 is TGTGCCAGGGACAGGGATAACTATGGCTACACCTTC.

This clone showed up just once. The chain joins TRBV4-2 to TRBJ2-3; TRBD2 matches 9 bases. The V and J ends lost 4 bases and 4 bases, in that order; junction bases with no gene match: 9. This CDR3 has 16 amino acids. Germline-derived CDR1 and CDR2 are LGHNA and YNFKEQ. DNA for the CDR3: TGTGCCAGCAGCCGAAGGACCGGGACTAGCTCAGATACGCAGTATTTT. Protein sequence: CASSRRTGTSSDTQYF.

The chain couples TRBV28 to TRBJ2-5; D possibly corresponds to TRBD2 (5 bases). CDR3 length equals 17 residues. Trimming shortened V by 5 bases and J by 1 base, and 20 bases separated the two germline ends. Germline values: CDR1 MDHEN, CDR2 SYDVKM. The CDR3 protein is CASSGLKAGPVQETQYF. For the CDR3, the DNA is TGTGCCAGCAGTGGACTGAAAGCCGGACCGGTCCAAGAGACCCAGTACTTC.